Below are 16 T cell receptor beta chains sequenced from a single sample in a study of identical twins. MiXCR, run by TCRdb on the 5' RACE reads, gives a single entry per CDR3 protein. The repertoire has around 960,000 distinct CDR3 sequences, 10% to 15% of them found once; the top ten carry around 1.5%. This sample also appeared in a second study, on yellow fever vaccine responses in identical twins.

The sequenced sample was PBMCs. The receptors stem from a woman younger than 30 in good health.

There are a few counts of this clonotype. The chain carries TRBV5-1 and TRBJ2-1, with TRBD2 matching over 10 bases. Unmatched junction bases numbered 7, after V lost 0 bases and J lost 7 bases. Germline V gives CDR1 SGHRS, CDR2 YFSETQ. The CDR3 contains 16 residues. The CDR3 loop reads CASSLAPSGSGNEQFF. The CDR3 DNA follows: TGCGCCAGCAGCTTGGCCCCTAGCGGGAGCGGAAATGAGCAGTTCTTC.

This chain links TRBV2 with TRBJ1-4; the D is unclear. The V gene's germline CDR1 is SNHLY and CDR2 FYNNEI. The CDR3 runs 19 residues. The V gene lost 5 bases and the J gene lost 5 bases, with 27 bases spanning the gap. The CDR3 DNA follows: TGTGCCAGCAGTAGCCACGCTGCGGCCAGAACAAGATTAAATGAAAAACTGTTTTTT. Translating gives CASSSHAAARTRLNEKLFF.

This clonotype was seen only a few times. The chain carries TRBV20-1 and TRBJ2-7; 7 bases match TRBD2. The length of the CDR3 is 15 residues. J lost 3 bases, V lost 4 bases, and 12 bases had no gene match. Germline V gives CDR1 DFQATT, CDR2 SNEGSKA (reference sequence). For the CDR3, the DNA is TGCAGTGCTACGGAGGGAGGGCTCATTCACTACGAGCAGTACTTC. It codes for CSATEGGLIHYEQYF.

The genes are TRBV18 and TRBJ2-1, with D possibly matching TRBD2 (5 bases). Germline assignment: CDR1 KGHSH and CDR2 LQKENI. The CDR3 loop spans 14 amino acids. Trimming pared 6 bases from V and 8 bases from J, leaving 17 bases between. The CDR3 DNA sequence: TGTGCCAGCTCCCCCGACGGGAAGGTCTATGAGCAGTTCTTC. It specifies CASSPDGKVYEQFF.

This clonotype was observed a handful of times. The genes are TRBV5-1 and TRBJ1-4; 8 positions agree with TRBD1. The germline gives CDR1 SGHRS, CDR2 YFSETQ. The CDR3 runs 14 residues. The J segment lost 4 bases and the V segment lost 4 bases, leaving 3 bases of the junction unmatched. The CDR3 DNA is TGCGCCAGCAGCACGACAGGGGATAATGAAAAACTGTTTTTT. Translation: CASSTTGDNEKLFF.

The rearrangement uses TRBV4-1 and TRBJ2-1; D not resolved. V lost 2 bases and J lost 0, with 14 bases in between. The CDR3 runs to 17 residues. Germline V gene lookup returns CDR1 MGHRA and CDR2 YSYEKL. CDR3 DNA sequence: TGCGCCAGCAGCCAACCGCCGACATCGAGCTCCTACAATGAGCAGTTCTTC. Protein: CASSQPPTSSSYNEQFF.

This rearrangement joins TRBV27 to TRBJ1-1; the D gene is possibly TRBD1 (6 bases). Germline CDR1 and CDR2: MNHEY and SMNVEV (reference sequence). The CDR3 contains 14 residues. Trimming shortened V by 2 bases and J by 3 bases, and 10 bases separated the two germline ends. The CDR3 is CASSLTGQHTEAFF. CDR3 coding DNA: TGTGCCAGCAGTTTAACCGGACAGCACACTGAAGCTTTCTTT.

V is TRBV5-6 and J is TRBJ2-5; 10 bases align to TRBD2. After removal of 0 bases from V and 2 bases from J, the junction contained 10 bases not matched to a gene. The length of the CDR3 is 18 residues. Germline CDR1 is SGHDT and CDR2 is YYEEEE. The CDR3 coding sequence is TGTGCCAGCAGCTTGGGCCGGCCGGGACTAGCGAGACAAGAGACCCAGTACTTC. This codes for CASSLGRPGLARQETQYF.

This clonotype was observed a single time. V is TRBV7-9 and J is TRBJ1-1; D gene unclear. V was cut by 5 bases and J by 0 bases, with 13 bases left in between. Germline V gene data show CDR1 as SEHNR and CDR2 as FQNEAQ (reference sequence). The CDR3 spans 15 residues. The CDR3 coding sequence is TGTGCCAGCAGCACCGCGGACGGTTTGAACACTGAAGCTTTCTTT. Amino acid sequence: CASSTADGLNTEAFF.

The rearrangement joins TRBV12-3 or TRBV12-4 to TRBJ1-6, with 9 bases aligning to TRBD1. The CDR3 spans 14 residues. The V and J ends lost 6 bases and 7 bases, in that order; junction bases with no gene match: 4. The CDR3 nucleotides read TGTGCCAGCAGGACCGACAGGGGGAATTCACCCCTCCACTTT. This encodes CASRTDRGNSPLHF.

This clonotype was seen a few times. The chain is built from TRBV20-1 and TRBJ2-2, with TRBD1 identical over 7 bases. V lost 2 bases and J lost 5; bases outside the gene matches: 8. CDR3 length: 15 amino acids. Germline V CDR1 and CDR2: DFQATT, SNEGSKA (reference sequence). The CDR3 protein is CSARWNRGVTGELFF. The CDR3 region has the DNA TGCAGTGCTAGATGGAACAGGGGTGTTACCGGGGAGCTGTTTTTT.

This clonotype occurred a few times. The V gene is TRBV5-1, the J gene TRBJ1-4; the D gene is possibly TRBD1 (6 bases). Trimming cost V 9 bases and J 4 bases, with 16 bases left between them. The CDR3 is 14 residues long. The V gene's germline CDR1 is SGHRS and CDR2 YFSETQ. DNA for the CDR3: TGCGCCACACGGCGGGACACCTTTAATGAAAAACTGTTTTTT. Translated, it gives CATRRDTFNEKLFF.

This chain links TRBV20-1 with TRBJ2-2, with a tentative D call TRBD1 (6 bases). Trimming removed 3 bases at V and 0 bases at J, with 11 bases between. The CDR3 spans 15 residues. CDR1 is DFQATT and CDR2 is SNEGSKA in the germline V gene (reference sequence). The CDR3 coding sequence is TGCAGTGCTAGTGGGGGCCTCGCGAACACCGGGGAGCTGTTTTTT. As protein: CSASGGLANTGELFF.

A few counts support this clonotype. This sequence joins TRBV6-5 and TRBJ2-1; D gene ambiguous. The CDR3 is 11 residues long. The V end was cut by 4 bases, the J end by 8 bases, with 6 bases between. Germline loops: CDR1 MNHEY, CDR2 SVGAGI. Written as DNA, the CDR3 is TGTGCCAGCAGTTCCATGTATGAGCAGTTCTTC. This codes for CASSSMYEQFF.

This clonotype occurred a few times. CDR3 amino acids: CATSGPGTGNTEAFF. CDR3 DNA sequence: TGTGCCACCAGTGGGCCCGGGACAGGGAACACTGAAGCTTTCTTT. The chain employs TRBV24-1 and TRBJ1-1; 8 bases align to TRBD1. CDR3 size: 15 residues. Germline V gene data show CDR1 as KGHDR and CDR2 as SFDVKD. Unmatched junction bases numbered 5, after V lost 5 bases and J lost 1 base.

Notes on this clonotype: The junction differs from germline at one of its ends, possibly a read error. The chain links TRBV5-1 to TRBJ2-7, with 10 positions matching TRBD2. The length of the CDR3 is 18 residues. CDR1 and CDR2 from the germline V gene are SGHRS and YFSETQ. CDR3 protein: CASSLGAGLADHSYEQYF. The CDR3 DNA follows: TGCGCCAGCAGTTTGGGGGCTGGACTAGCGGATCACTCCTACGAGCAGTACTTC. The variable domain in full, with the rest retrieved from reference TRBV5-1 and TRBJ2-7, is KAGVTQTPRYLIKTRGQQVTLSCSPISGHRSVSWYQQTPGQGLQFLFEYFSETQRNKGNFPGRFSGRQFSNSRSEMNVSTLELGDSALYLCASSLGAGLADHSYEQYFGPGTRLTVT.